This T cell receptor beta chain comes out of a study of blood T cell repertoires in COVID-19 (dated by TCRdb to the early 2020s). With respect to the entire study: Samples covering the acute and convalescent phases of COVID-19 were provided by collaborators in the United States, Italy and Spain. Deeply sampled blood TCRbeta repertoires from subjects exposed to, actively infected with, or recovered from COVID-19 were included in the dataset. The material from the prospective study consisted of cDNA or gDNA derived from T cells, B-cell-depleted T cells, or PBMCs. The repertoires were released in a freely available public database meant as a resource for research on the immune response to SARS-CoV-2. Sample metadata almost always included a de-identified subject ID, COVID-19 status, age in years and sex. Samples came from the ongoing ImmuneRACE study (first 160 participants) plus 1,254 subjects from 6 global collaborators. Where available, HLA class I and class II types were taken from metadata supplied by the sample provider and were not determined by assay-based typing. The full study reports these points: The quantity of clinical and demographic metadata differed by source and by participant and was supplied without curation.

Remarks on this clone: The antigen it binds to is not known. No much larger clone exists at a distance of one base, and base qualities are not known.

In Seattle, one collaborating source enrolled patients while the infection was active and tracked those patients longitudinally over the course of disease. Each collaborating institution followed its own protocols to collect whole blood in K2EDTA tubes. For TCRbeta analysis, collaborators shipped samples in one of three forms: frozen whole blood, isolated PBMCs, or DNA extracted from either of those sample types. The immunoSEQ Assay, a bias-controlled multiplex PCR, was used to amplify TCRbeta CDR3 regions from genomic DNA. The original methods were these. Nucleated cell counts per sample were estimated from amplification of reference gene primers within the assay. To quantify the absolute abundance of each unique TCRbeta CDR3 rearrangement, sequence reads were collapsed and filtered. Productive Simpson clonality was computed per sample as the square root of Simpson's diversity index over productive rearrangements. This immuneACCESS table, as held by TCRdb, lists in-frame sequences with V and J called but not all clones. Of the missing ones, under half trace to an unresolved V gene in checked studies; the others have no known cause. V, J and clone size are those of that table, while D and trimming were read from the DNA. The sample yields around 230,000 clones; approximately 90% were counted once. Jointly, the top ten make up roughly 10% of the sample.

V is trimmed back by 3 bases and J by 4 bases, and the junction contains 9 bases that no gene match accounts for. The CDR3 sequence holds 15 residues, the cysteine and phenylalanine included. The retained sequence is limited to the CDR3, 45 bases, with the frame set at the first base. CDR1 is given as SGDLS and CDR2 as YYNGEE, both from the germline V gene. This sequence was found in a man in his fifties or sixties with COVID-19, enrolled during active disease. Sequencing was done on a sample of peripheral blood. The V and J genes are TRBV9 and TRBJ1-2; 7 of the junction bases match TRBD1. The CDR3 region has the sequence CASSDSGGSGYGYTF. In nucleotide form, the sequence is TGTGCCAGCAGCGACTCAGGGGGATCCGGCTATGGCTACACCTTC.